Below are 6 T cell receptor beta chains sequenced from a single sample in a study of glioma-infiltrating T cells after dendritic cell vaccination. Time point here: after dendritic cell vaccination, including at tumor progression/relapse. The method was immunoSEQ multiplex PCR; TCRdb's version includes in-frame clones alone and lacks a portion of them. The table includes about 58,000 clones, about four fifths detected once. The source was blood, collected after dendritic cell vaccination. These receptors were taken from a human donor with glioblastoma.

The chain uses TRBV6-6 and TRBJ2-1; weak D call: TRBD1 (6 bases). The germline gives CDR1 MNHNY, CDR2 SVGAGI (reference sequence). The CDR3 length is 14 residues. V lost 4 bases, J lost 3 bases, and 10 bases lay in between. The CDR3 region has the DNA TGTGCCAGCAGTTCGGACAGTGTCTACAATGAGCAGTTCTTC. Its translation is CASSSDSVYNEQFF.

This chain joins TRBV7-6 and TRBJ2-7; a possible D gene is TRBD1 (5 bases). Germline CDR1 and CDR2: SGHVS and FNYEAQ. V lost 5 bases, J lost 5 bases, and 13 bases lay in between. The CDR3 has 13 residues. CDR3 DNA sequence: TGTGCCAGCAGCCCTTACAAGGGGAACGAGCAGTACTTC. Its translation is CASSPYKGNEQYF.

Of note for this clone: An end of the junction does not agree with germline; a read error may underlie this. This chain links TRBV6-1 with TRBJ1-2; perhaps TRBD1 as D (6 bases). This CDR3 has 11 amino acids. Germline lookup yields CDR1 MNHNS and CDR2 SASEGT. The CDR3 protein is CASSTTNREVF. The CDR3 nucleotides are TGTGCCAGCAGTACGACCAACAGGGAAGTTTTT.

V gene TRBV27 combines with J gene TRBJ1-2, with 7 bases identical to TRBD1. The CDR3 length is 13 residues. The V and J ends lost 6 bases and 6 bases, in that order; junction bases with no gene match: 7. The germline V gene has CDR1 MNHEY and CDR2 SMNVEV (reference sequence). CDR3 amino acids: CASRPETGHGYTF. As DNA, the CDR3 is TGTGCCAGCAGGCCTGAGACAGGGCATGGCTACACCTTC.

This chain uses TRBV5-5 with TRBJ1-5; D unclear. V gave up 6 bases and J gave up 7 bases, with 20 bases separating them. CDR1 and CDR2 from the germline V gene are SGHKS and YYEKEE (reference sequence). CDR3 length: 15 residues. Here the CDR3 reads CASTASLEGIQPQHF. The CDR3 bases are TGTGCCAGCACCGCATCCTTAGAGGGAATACAGCCCCAGCATTTT. The full variable domain, rest sourced from reference TRBV5-5 and TRBJ1-5, is DAGVTQSPTHLIKTRGQQVTLRCSPISGHKSVSWYQQVLGQGPQFIFQYYEKEERGRGNFPDRFSARQFPNYSSELNVNALLLGDSALYLCASTASLEGIQPQHFGDGTRLSIL.

J is TRBJ2-7 and V is TRBV4-3; D is perhaps TRBD1 (6 bases). Germline CDR1 reads LGHNA; CDR2 reads YSLEER. This CDR3 comprises 16 residues. The germline V and J ends were trimmed by 4 bases and 2 bases, with 18 bases remaining between them. As DNA, the CDR3 is TGCGCCAGCAGCCCAAGGACAGCAAACTTAGCCTACGAGCAGTACTTC. Translation: CASSPRTANLAYEQYF.